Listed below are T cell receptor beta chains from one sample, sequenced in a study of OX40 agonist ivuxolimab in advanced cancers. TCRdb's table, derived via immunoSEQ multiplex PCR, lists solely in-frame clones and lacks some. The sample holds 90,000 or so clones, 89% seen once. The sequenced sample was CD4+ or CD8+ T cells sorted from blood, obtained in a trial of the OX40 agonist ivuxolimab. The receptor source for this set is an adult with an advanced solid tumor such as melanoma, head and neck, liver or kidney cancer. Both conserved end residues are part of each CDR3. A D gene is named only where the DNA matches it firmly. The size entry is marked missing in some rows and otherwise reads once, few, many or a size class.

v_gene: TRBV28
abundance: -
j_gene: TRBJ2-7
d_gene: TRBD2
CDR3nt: TGTGCCAGCAGTTTTACGGGAGGGATCAACGAGCAGTACTTC
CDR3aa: CASSFTGGINEQYF

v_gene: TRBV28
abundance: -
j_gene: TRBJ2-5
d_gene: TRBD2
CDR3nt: TGTGCCAGCAGCCCTATACTAGCGGGAGGATCAGAGACCCAGTACTTC
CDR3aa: CASSPILAGGSETQYF

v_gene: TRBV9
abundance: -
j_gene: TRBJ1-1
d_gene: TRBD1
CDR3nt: TGTGCCAGCAGCGCGACAGGGGGGAGAAACACTGAAGCTTTCTTT
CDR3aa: CASSATGGRNTEAFF

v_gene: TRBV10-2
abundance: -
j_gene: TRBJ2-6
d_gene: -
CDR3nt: TGCGCCAGTCACTTCTCTGGGGCCAACGTCCTGACTTTC
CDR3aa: CASHFSGANVLTF

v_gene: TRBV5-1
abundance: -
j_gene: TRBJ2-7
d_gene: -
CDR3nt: TGCGCCAGCAGCCAAGCCCTAGGGTACGAGCAGTACTTC
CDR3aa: CASSQALGYEQYF

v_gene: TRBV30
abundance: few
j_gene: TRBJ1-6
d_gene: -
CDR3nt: TGTGCCTGGAGTGTACTGTCGGCAGCTTCTCTCCACTTT
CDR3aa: CAWSVLSAASLHF

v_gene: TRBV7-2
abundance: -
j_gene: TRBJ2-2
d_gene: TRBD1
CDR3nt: TGTGCCAGCAGCTTAAACAGGGGATTCACCGGGGAGCTGTTTTTT
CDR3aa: CASSLNRGFTGELFF

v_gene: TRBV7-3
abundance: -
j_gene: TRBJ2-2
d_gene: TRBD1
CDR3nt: TGTGCCAGCAGCTTAACGCCCCCCGGGACAGGGGTCGGGGAGCTGTTTTTT
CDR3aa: CASSLTPPGTGVGELFF

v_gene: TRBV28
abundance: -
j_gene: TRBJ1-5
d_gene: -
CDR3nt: TGTGCCAGCAGTACCCCGACAGGTTATAGCAATCAGCCCCAGCATTTT
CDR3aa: CASSTPTGYSNQPQHF

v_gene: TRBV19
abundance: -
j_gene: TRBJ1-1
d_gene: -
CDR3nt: TGTGCCAGTAGTACTTGGGCAGACAACACTGAAGCTTTCTTT
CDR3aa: CASSTWADNTEAFF

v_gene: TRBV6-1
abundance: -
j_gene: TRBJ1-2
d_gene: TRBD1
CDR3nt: TGTGCCAGCAGTCCCCCCGGGACAGGCGCCCATGGCTACACCTTC
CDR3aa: CASSPPGTGAHGYTF

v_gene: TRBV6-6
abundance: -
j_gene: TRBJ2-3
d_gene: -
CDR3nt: TGTGCCAGCAGTTACTCGAGGAGGGCGGCTGATACGCAGTATTTT
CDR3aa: CASSYSRRAADTQYF

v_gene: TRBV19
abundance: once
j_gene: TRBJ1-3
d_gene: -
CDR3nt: TGTGCCAGTAACTCACCCAGGGACTCTGGAAACACCATATATTTT
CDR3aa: CASNSPRDSGNTIYF

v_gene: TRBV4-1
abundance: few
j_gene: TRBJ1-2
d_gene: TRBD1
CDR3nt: TGCGCCAGCAGCCAGTCGAACGGACAGGGAGATGGCTACACCTTC
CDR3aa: CASSQSNGQGDGYTF

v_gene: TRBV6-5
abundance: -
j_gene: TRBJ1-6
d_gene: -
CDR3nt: TGTGCCAGCAGTTACTTAGGCAGATTAATCAATTCACCCCTCCACTTT
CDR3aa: CASSYLGRLINSPLHF

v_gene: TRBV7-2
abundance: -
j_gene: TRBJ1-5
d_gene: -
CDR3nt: TGTGCCAGCAGCTACGGCCCATATAGCAATCAGCCCCAGCATTTT
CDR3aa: CASSYGPYSNQPQHF

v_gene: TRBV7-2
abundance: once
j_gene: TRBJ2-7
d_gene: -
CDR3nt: TGTGCCAGCAGCTTAGGGTCCCCGGGAGTCTACGAGCAGTACTTC
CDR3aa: CASSLGSPGVYEQYF

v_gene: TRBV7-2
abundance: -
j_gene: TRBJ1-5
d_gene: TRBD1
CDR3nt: TGTGCCAGCAGCCCTAGGACAGGGGCAAATCAGCCCCAGCATTTT
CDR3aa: CASSPRTGANQPQHF

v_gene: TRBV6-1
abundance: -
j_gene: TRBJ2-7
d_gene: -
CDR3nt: TGTGCCTCAAGTGTGGGTCAGGACTACGAGCAGTACTTC
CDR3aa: CASSVGQDYEQYF

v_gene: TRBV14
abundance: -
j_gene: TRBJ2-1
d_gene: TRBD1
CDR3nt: TGTGCCAGCAGCCAACTACTCCGGGACAGGTCTTACAATGAGCAGTTCTTC
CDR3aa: CASSQLLRDRSYNEQFF

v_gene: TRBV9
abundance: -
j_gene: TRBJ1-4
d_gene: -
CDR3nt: TGTGCCAGCAGCGTAGGTGCAGGGATTAATGAAAAACTGTTTTTT
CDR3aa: CASSVGAGINEKLFF

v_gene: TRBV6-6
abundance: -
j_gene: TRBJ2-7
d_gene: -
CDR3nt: TGTGCCAGCCAGATCGCGCCCGCCTACGAGCAGTACTTC
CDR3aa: CASQIAPAYEQYF

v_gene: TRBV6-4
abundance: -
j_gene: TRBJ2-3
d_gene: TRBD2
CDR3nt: TGTGCCGACGGGGCGGGAGCTAGCGGGGGTGGAGATACGCAGTATTTT
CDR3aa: CADGAGASGGGDTQYF

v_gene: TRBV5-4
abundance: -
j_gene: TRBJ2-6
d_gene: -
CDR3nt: TGTGCCAGCGGCCAGGCTTCTGTTTGGGGCTCTGGGGCCAACGTCCTGACTTTC
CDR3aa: CASGQASVWGSGANVLTF

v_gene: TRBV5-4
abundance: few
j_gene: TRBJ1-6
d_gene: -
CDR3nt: TGTGCCAGCAGCTTGAGGGATTCACCCCTCCACTTT
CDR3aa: CASSLRDSPLHF

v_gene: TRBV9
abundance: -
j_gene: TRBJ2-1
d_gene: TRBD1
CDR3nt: TGTGCCAGCAGCGTAGGACAGGGGAGCTCCTACAATGAGCAGTTCTTC
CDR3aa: CASSVGQGSSYNEQFF

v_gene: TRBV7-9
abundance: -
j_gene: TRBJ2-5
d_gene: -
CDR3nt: TGTGCCAGCAGCAGAACAGGGATTTCAGAGACCCAGTACTTC
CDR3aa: CASSRTGISETQYF

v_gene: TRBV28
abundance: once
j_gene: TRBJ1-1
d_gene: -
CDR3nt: TGTGCCAGCAGTTTAGAGGCTGGGGTTGAAGCTTTCTTT
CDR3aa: CASSLEAGVEAFF

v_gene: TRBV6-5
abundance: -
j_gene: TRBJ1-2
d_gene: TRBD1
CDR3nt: TGTGCCAGCGGGGCGAACAGGGGGTTCGTCTATGGCTACACCTTC
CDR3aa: CASGANRGFVYGYTF

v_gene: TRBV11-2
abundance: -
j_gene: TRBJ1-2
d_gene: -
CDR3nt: TGTGCCAGCAGCACCCTGCGTCAGGGGCGTAGCTATGGCTACACCTTC
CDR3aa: CASSTLRQGRSYGYTF

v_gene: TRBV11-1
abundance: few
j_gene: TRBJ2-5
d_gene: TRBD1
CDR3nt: TGTGCCAGCAGAAAGACAGGGGGCGAGACCCAGTACTTC
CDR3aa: CASRKTGGETQYF

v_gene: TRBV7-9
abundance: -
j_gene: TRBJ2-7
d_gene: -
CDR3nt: TGTGCCAGCAGCTCCGGACTTGTCTCCTACGAGCAGTACTTC
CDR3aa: CASSSGLVSYEQYF

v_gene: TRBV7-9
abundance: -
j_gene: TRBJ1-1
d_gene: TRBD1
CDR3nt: TGTGCCAGCAGCCAGGGGGTAAACACTGAAGCTTTCTTT
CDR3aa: CASSQGVNTEAFF

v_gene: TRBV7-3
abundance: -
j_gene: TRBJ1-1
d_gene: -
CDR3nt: TGTGCCAGCAGCTCAGGGTTAGAGAACACTGAAGCTTTCTTT
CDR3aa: CASSSGLENTEAFF

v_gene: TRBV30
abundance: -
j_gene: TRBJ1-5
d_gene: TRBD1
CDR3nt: TGTGCCTGGAGCGCCGACAGGGGGCCTGGTCAGCCCCAGCATTTT
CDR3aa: CAWSADRGPGQPQHF

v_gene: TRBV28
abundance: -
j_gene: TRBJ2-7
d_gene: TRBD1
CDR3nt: TGTGCCAGCAGAAGACAGGGTACCATATCCTACGAGCAGTACTTC
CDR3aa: CASRRQGTISYEQYF

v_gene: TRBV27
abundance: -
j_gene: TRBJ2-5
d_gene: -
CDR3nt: TGTGCCAGCAGTTTAGGGGAGACCCAGTACTTC
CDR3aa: CASSLGETQYF

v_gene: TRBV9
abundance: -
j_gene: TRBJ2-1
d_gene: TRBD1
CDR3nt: TGTGCCAGCAGCGCGGGGGACAGGGGGGATGAGCAGTTCTTC
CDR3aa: CASSAGDRGDEQFF

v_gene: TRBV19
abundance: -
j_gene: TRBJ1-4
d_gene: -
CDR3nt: TGTGCCAGTAGTTCTATAACAGGGATCGAAAAACTGTTTTTT
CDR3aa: CASSSITGIEKLFF

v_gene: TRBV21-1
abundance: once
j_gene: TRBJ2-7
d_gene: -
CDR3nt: TGTGCCAGCAGCAAAGAGTGGGGTATCCCCTACGAGCAGTACTTC
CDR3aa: CASSKEWGIPYEQYF

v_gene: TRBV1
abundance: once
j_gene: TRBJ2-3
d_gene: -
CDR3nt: TGCACCAGCAGCCAAGATCTAGCGGGAGTAGATACGCAGTATTTT
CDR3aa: CTSSQDLAGVDTQYF

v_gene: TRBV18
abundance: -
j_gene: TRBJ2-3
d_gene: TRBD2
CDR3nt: TGTGCCAGCTCACAGGGACTAGCGGGGGCCAGCACAGATACGCAGTATTTT
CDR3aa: CASSQGLAGASTDTQYF

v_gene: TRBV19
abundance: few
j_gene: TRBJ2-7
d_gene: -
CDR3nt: TGTGCCAGTAAGGGTCGTGTGGACGAGCAGTACTTC
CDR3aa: CASKGRVDEQYF

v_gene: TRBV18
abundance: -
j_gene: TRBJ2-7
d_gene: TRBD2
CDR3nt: TGTGCCAGCTCACCACAGCGTCGACCGGGAGGGAACTCCTACGAGCAGTACTTC
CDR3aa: CASSPQRRPGGNSYEQYF

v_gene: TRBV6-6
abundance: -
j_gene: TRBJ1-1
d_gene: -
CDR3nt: TGTGCCAGCAGTTACTCGATGGTTGGGGGTACCCCTGAAGCTTTCTTT
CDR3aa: CASSYSMVGGTPEAFF

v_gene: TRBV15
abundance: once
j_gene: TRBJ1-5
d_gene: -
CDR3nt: TGTGCCACCAGCAGAGATAGCCTTAGCAATCAGCCCCAGCATTTT
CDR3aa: CATSRDSLSNQPQHF

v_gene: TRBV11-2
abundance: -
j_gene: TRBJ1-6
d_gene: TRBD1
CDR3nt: TGTGCCAGCAAATCTACCCGGGGACAGGGGAATTCACCCCTCCACTTT
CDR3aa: CASKSTRGQGNSPLHF

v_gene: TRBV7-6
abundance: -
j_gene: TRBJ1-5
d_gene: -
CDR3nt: TGTGCCAGCAGCTTAGACGGCAATCAGCCCCAGCATTTT
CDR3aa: CASSLDGNQPQHF